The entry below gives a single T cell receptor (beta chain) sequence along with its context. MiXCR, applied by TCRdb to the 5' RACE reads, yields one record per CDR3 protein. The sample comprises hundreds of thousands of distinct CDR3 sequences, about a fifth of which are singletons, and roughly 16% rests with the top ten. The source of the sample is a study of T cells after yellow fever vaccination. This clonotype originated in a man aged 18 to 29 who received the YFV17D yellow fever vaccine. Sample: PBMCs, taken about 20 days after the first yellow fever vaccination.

The DNA for the CDR3 is TGTGCCAGTAGTGGGAGAATAGGCACTGAAGCTTTCTTT. This codes for CASSGRIGTEAFF. J is TRBJ1-1 and V is TRBV19; D is ambiguous. CDR1 is LNHDA, CDR2 SQIVND, per germline (reference sequence). V lost 5 bases and J lost 4, with 11 bases in between. This CDR3 spans 13 amino acids.